This T cell receptor (beta chain) originates from a study of cytomegalovirus exposure and HLA in healthy donors. Assay used: immunoSEQ multiplex PCR; TCRdb lists only in-frame clones, some missing. Of over 80,000 clones listed, about 85% are singletons. This clone was seen just once. The donors were part of the validation cohort, which consisted of some 120 subjects and was separate from the first cohort of 666 subjects. The receptor was isolated from a man aged 18 to 29 in good health and CMV-seropositive. The sample comprised PBMCs.

CDR3 nucleotides: TGTGCCAGCAGTGAACGGACAGGGGCTTCTGAAGCTTTCTTT. Encoded protein: CASSERTGASEAFF. The chain is built from TRBV6-1 and TRBJ1-1; 9 nucleotides align to TRBD1. The CDR3 is 14 residues long. V lost 2 bases, J lost 6 bases, and 4 bases stayed unmatched. CDR1 and CDR2 from the germline V gene are MNHNS and SASEGT.